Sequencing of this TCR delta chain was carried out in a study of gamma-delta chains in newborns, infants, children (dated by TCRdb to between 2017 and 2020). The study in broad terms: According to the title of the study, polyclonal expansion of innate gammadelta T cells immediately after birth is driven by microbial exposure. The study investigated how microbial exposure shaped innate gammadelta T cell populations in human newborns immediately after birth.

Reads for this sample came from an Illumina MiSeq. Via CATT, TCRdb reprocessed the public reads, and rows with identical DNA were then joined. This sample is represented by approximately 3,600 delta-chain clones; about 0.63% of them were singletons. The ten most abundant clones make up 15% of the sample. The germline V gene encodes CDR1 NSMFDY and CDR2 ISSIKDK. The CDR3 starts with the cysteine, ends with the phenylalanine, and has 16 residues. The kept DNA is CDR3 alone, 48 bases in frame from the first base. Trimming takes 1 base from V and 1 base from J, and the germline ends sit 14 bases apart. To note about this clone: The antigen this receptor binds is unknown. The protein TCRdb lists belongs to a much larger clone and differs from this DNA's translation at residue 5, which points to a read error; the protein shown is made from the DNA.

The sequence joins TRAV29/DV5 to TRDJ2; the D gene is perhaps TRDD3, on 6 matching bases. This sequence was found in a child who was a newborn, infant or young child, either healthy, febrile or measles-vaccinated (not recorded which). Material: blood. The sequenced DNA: TGTGCAGCAAGCACGGGGGACCCCATTTTGACAGCACAACTCTTCTTT. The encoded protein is CAASTGDPILTAQLFF.